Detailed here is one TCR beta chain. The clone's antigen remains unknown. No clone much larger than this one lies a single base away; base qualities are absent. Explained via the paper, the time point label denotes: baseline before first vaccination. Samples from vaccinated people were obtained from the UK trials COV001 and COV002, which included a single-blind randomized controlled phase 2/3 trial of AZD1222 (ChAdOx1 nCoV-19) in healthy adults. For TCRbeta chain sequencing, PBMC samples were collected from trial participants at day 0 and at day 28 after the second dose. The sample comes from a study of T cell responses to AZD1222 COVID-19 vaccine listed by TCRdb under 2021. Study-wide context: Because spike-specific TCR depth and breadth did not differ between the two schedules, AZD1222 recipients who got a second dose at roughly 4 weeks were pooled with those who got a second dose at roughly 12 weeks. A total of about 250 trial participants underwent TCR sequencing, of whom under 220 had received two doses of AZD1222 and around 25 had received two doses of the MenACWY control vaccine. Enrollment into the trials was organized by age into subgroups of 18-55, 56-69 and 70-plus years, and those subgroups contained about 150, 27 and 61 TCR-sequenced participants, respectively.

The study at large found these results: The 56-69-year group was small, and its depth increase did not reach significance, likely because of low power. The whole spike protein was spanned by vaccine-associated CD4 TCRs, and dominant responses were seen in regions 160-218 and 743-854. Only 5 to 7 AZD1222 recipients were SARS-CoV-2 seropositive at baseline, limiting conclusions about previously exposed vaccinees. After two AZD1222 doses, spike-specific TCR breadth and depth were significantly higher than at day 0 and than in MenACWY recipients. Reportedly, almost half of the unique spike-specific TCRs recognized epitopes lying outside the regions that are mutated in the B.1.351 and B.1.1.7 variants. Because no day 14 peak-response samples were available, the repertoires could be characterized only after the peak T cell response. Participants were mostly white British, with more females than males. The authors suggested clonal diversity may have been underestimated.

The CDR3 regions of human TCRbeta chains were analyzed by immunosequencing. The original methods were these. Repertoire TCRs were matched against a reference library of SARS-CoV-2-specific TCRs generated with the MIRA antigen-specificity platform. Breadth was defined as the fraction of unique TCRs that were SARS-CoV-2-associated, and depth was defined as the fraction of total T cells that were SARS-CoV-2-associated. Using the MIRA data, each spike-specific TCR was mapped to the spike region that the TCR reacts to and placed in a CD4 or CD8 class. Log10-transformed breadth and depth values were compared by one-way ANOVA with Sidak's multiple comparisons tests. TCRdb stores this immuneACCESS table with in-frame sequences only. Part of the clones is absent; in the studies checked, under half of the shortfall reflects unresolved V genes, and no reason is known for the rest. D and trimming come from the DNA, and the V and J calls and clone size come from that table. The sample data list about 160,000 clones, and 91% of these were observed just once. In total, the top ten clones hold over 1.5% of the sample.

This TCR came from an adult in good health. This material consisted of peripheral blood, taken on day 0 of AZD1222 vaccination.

The CDR3 protein sequence reads: CASSYGQGATNEKLFF. The nucleotide sequence reads as follows: TGTGCCAGCAGCTATGGACAGGGGGCAACTAATGAAAAACTGTTTTTT. The V gene is TRBV5-4 and the J gene is TRBJ1-4, with 10 central nucleotides matching TRBD1. Trimming takes 3 bases off V and 0 bases off J; junction bases not matched to a gene: 2. There are 16 amino acids in the CDR3, from cysteine to phenylalanine inclusive. The sequence is cut down to CDR3 DNA, 48 bases in frame from base 1. CDR1 SGHNT and CDR2 YYREEE were looked up in the germline V gene (reference sequence).